What follows are 23 T cell receptor beta chains derived from one specimen sequenced in a study of blood T cell repertoires in COVID-19. Assay: immunoSEQ multiplex PCR; the TCRdb copy retains only in-frame clones and omits some. This repertoire shows roughly 150,000 clones, about 89% found once; its top ten account for about 6%. What was sequenced was peripheral blood. The receptor set was obtained from a man aged 80 or over with acute or convalescent COVID-19.

This chain links TRBV3-1 (or the pseudogene TRBV3-2) with TRBJ2-2; the match to TRBD1 covers 7 bases. The CDR3 runs to 16 residues. Germline CDR1 is LGHDT and CDR2 is YNNKEL (reference sequence). V was clipped by 5 bases and J by 0 bases; unmatched bases: 6. CDR3 residues: CASSSTGTANTGELFF. CDR3 in DNA: TGTGCCAGCAGCTCGACCGGGACAGCGAACACCGGGGAGCTGTTTTTT.

This clone was seen a single time. In DNA, the CDR3 is TGTGCCAGCAGTCCGGTTCAGGGGGCTAGCAATCAGCCCCAGCATTTT. Translation: CASSPVQGASNQPQHF. The chain couples TRBV28 to TRBJ1-5, with 8 bases matching TRBD1. Trimming at V came to 5 bases and at J to 0 bases, leaving 6 bases not matched to a gene. Germline-derived CDR1 and CDR2 are MDHEN and SYDVKM. This CDR3 contains 16 residues. The whole variable domain, filled in from reference TRBV28 and TRBJ1-5, reads DVKVTQSSRYLVKRTGEKVFLECVQDMDHENMFWYRQDPGLGLRLIYFSYDVKMKEKGDIPEGYSVSREKKERFSLILESASTNQTSMYLCASSPVQGASNQPQHFGDGTRLSIL.

V is TRBV7-2 and J is TRBJ1-2; no firm D call. Trimming pared 1 base from V and 7 bases from J, leaving 10 bases between. Germline V gives CDR1 SGHTA, CDR2 FQGNSA. The CDR3 has 13 amino acids. CDR3 residues: CASSLGETGGYTF. CDR3 DNA sequence: TGTGCCAGCAGCTTAGGGGAGACCGGTGGCTACACCTTC.

The V and J genes are TRBV28 and TRBJ1-1; D remains unclear. The CDR3 sequence is 16 residues long. Looked up from germline, CDR1 is MDHEN and CDR2 is SYDVKM. V lost 5 bases, J lost 4 bases, and 20 bases lay in between. CDR3 region: CASSPPLNGGGTEAFF. The CDR3 nucleotides read TGTGCCAGCAGTCCACCATTGAATGGAGGAGGCACTGAAGCTTTCTTT.

The V gene is TRBV3-1 (or the pseudogene TRBV3-2), the J gene TRBJ2-7; tentatively, D is TRBD1 (6 bases). Looked up from germline, CDR1 is LGHDT and CDR2 is YNNKEL (reference sequence). V lost 5 bases to trimming and J lost 2 bases, with 10 bases between them. The CDR3 totals 13 residues. This chain's CDR3 is CASSFGQTYEQYF. The DNA for the CDR3 is TGTGCCAGCAGCTTCGGACAGACCTACGAGCAGTACTTC.

The rearrangement links TRBV2 to TRBJ2-3, with no clear D. The V end was cut by 3 bases, the J end by 0 bases, with 7 bases between. This CDR3 spans 14 amino acids. Per the germline V gene, CDR1 is SNHLY and CDR2 is FYNNEI. The CDR3: CASSEVGSTDTQYF. The CDR3 DNA reads TGTGCCAGCAGTGAGGTCGGGAGCACAGATACGCAGTATTTT.

V and J are TRBV5-5 and TRBJ2-7, with 7 bases fitting TRBD1. This CDR3 is built from 15 residues. The germline V gene has CDR1 SGHKS and CDR2 YYEKEE (reference sequence). V shed 3 bases and J 3 bases; nucleotides not matched to a gene: 9. CDR3 coding DNA: TGTGCCAGCAGCTCGGGGCCGGGACAGCTCTACGAGCAGTACTTC. Translated: CASSSGPGQLYEQYF.

The chain uses TRBV28 and TRBJ1-2; perhaps TRBD1 as D (6 bases). Trimming removed 3 bases at V and 7 bases at J, with 15 bases between. The CDR3 has 14 residues. CDR1 and CDR2 (germline): MDHEN, SYDVKM. The CDR3 DNA reads as TGTGCCAGCAGTTTCCGACAAAGGGGGTCTGGCTACACCTTC. This encodes CASSFRQRGSGYTF.

The chain employs TRBV30 and TRBJ1-1, with TRBD1 as a possible D gene (5 bases). Trimming took 3 bases from V and 2 from J, leaving 10 bases between them. The CDR3 extends over 13 amino acids. The germline V gene has CDR1 GTSNPN and CDR2 SVGIG (reference sequence). The CDR3 loop reads CAWRLRTNTEAFF. CDR3 nucleotide sequence: TGTGCCTGGAGACTACGGACAAACACTGAAGCTTTCTTT.

On this clone itself: The junction and the germline gene differ at one end; a read error may be behind it. The rearrangement links TRBV7-7 to TRBJ2-5; no reliable D call. This CDR3 spans 12 amino acids. CDR1 is SSHAT and CDR2 is FNYEAQ in the germline V gene (reference sequence). CDR3 coding DNA: TGTGCTAGCAGCTTCGACCAAGAGACCCAGTACTTC. This gives the protein CASSFDQETQYF. Combining the CDR3 with reference TRBV7-7 and TRBJ2-5 gives the whole variable domain GAGVSQSPRYKVTKRGQDVTLRCDPISSHATLYWYQQALGQGPEFLTYFNYEAQPDKSGLPSDRFSAERPEGSISTLTIQRTEQRDSAMYRCASSFDQETQYFGPGTRLLVL.

CDR3 protein: CASRNTGTGDNEQFF. The CDR3 nucleotides read TGTGCAAGTCGCAATACCGGGACAGGGGATAATGAGCAGTTCTTC. The V call is TRBV12-2, the J call TRBJ2-1; TRBD1, the table's D call, lacks a check against the DNA. TRBV12-2 is listed as a pseudogene. CDR3 length: 15 residues.

This chain links TRBV7-2 with TRBJ1-1; D is possibly TRBD1 (6 bases). This CDR3 has 15 residues. The ends were cut back, 2 bases at V and 4 bases at J, with 14 bases in the middle. CDR1 is SGHTA and CDR2 is FQGNSA in the germline V gene. The CDR3 region has the DNA TGTGCCAGCAGCTTAACCGCAGGGGTTGTCACTGAAGCTTTCTTT. Its translation: CASSLTAGVVTEAFF. Filled out from reference TRBV7-2 and TRBJ1-1, the complete variable domain reads GAGVSQSPSNKVTEKGKDVELRCDPISGHTALYWYRQSLGQGLEFLIYFQGNSAPDKSGLPSDRFSAERTGGSVSTLTIQRTQQEDSAVYLCASSLTAGVVTEAFFGQGTRLTVV.

This clone was recorded once. The genes are TRBV28 and TRBJ2-5, with 12 bases identical to TRBD2. V shed 8 bases and J 7 bases; nucleotides not matched to a gene: 11. Germline values: CDR1 MDHEN, CDR2 SYDVKM. The CDR3 extends over 15 amino acids. CDR3 coding DNA: TGTGCCAGCTCCAGGGCTAGCGGGGGGGCCGGGACCCAGTACTTC. Amino acids: CASSRASGGAGTQYF.

The chain has TRBV4-1 and TRBJ2-3, with D possibly being TRBD1 (5 bases). The CDR3 runs to 15 residues. Germline CDR1 MGHRA, CDR2 YSYEKL. V was shortened by 5 bases and J by 0 bases, with 12 bases between the two germline ends. CDR3 nucleotide sequence: TGCGCCAGCAGCGCCAGGGCGGCTAGCACAGATACGCAGTATTTT. Translated, it gives CASSARAASTDTQYF.

The chain couples TRBV5-1 to TRBJ2-2; possible D gene TRBD2, 5 bases. V was cut by 4 bases and J by 5 bases, with 15 bases left in between. CDR3 length: 15 residues. CDR1 is SGHRS, CDR2 YFSETQ, per germline. The CDR3, as DNA: TGCGCCAGCAGCGACGGACTCGTGAGGACCGGGGAGCTGTTTTTT. Encoded protein: CASSDGLVRTGELFF.

The count of this clone is one. This chain connects TRBV5-1 to TRBJ1-1; 9 bases match TRBD1. V dropped 4 bases and J dropped 9; count of bases not matched to a gene: 7. There are 13 residues in the CDR3. Germline CDR1 SGHRS, CDR2 YFSETQ. The CDR3 region has the DNA TGCGCCAGCAGCCTCGGACAGGGGCGCAAAGCTTTCTTT. Its translation: CASSLGQGRKAFF. Filled out from reference TRBV5-1 and TRBJ1-1, the complete variable domain reads KAGVTQTPRYLIKTRGQQVTLSCSPISGHRSVSWYQQTPGQGLQFLFEYFSETQRNKGNFPGRFSGRQFSNSRSEMNVSTLELGDSALYLCASSLGQGRKAFFGQGTRLTVV.

The chain has TRBV20-1 and TRBJ1-2, with D hard to call. Germline-derived CDR1 and CDR2 are DFQATT and SNEGSKA (reference sequence). The V end was cut by 5 bases, the J end by 5 bases, with 6 bases between. The CDR3 is 10 residues long. This chain's CDR3 is CSAWSYGYTF. DNA of the CDR3: TGCAGTGCTTGGAGTTATGGCTACACCTTC.

Comment on this clone: Other nucleotide sequences in the sample specify the same CDR3. This chain joins TRBV7-9 and TRBJ2-5; 12 nucleotides align to TRBD2. Germline trimming cut 6 bases from V and 5 bases from J; bases unmatched to any gene: 1. This CDR3 has 13 residues. CDR1 and CDR2 (germline): SEHNR, FQNEAQ (reference sequence). CDR3 in amino acids: CASSLAGGETQYF. Here the CDR3 DNA reads TGTGCCAGCAGTCTAGCGGGAGGGGAGACCCAGTACTTC.

The rearrangement uses TRBV28 and TRBJ1-5, with TRBD1 matching 9 bases. Germline CDR1 is MDHEN and CDR2 is SYDVKM. Trimming cost V 6 bases and J 4 bases; bases outside gene matches: 13. The CDR3 is 17 residues long. CDR3 sequence (DNA): TGTGCCAGCAGGCAACCGAAGGACAGGGGAGGAAATCAGCCCCAGCATTTT. The encoded protein is CASRQPKDRGGNQPQHF. Full variable domain (outside the CDR3, taken from reference TRBV28 and TRBJ1-5): DVKVTQSSRYLVKRTGEKVFLECVQDMDHENMFWYRQDPGLGLRLIYFSYDVKMKEKGDIPEGYSVSREKKERFSLILESASTNQTSMYLCASRQPKDRGGNQPQHFGDGTRLSIL.

V and J are TRBV5-1 and TRBJ1-1, with TRBD1 as a possible D gene (6 bases). CDR1 SGHRS and CDR2 YFSETQ come from the germline V gene. This CDR3 has 16 amino acids. V was trimmed by 2 bases and J by 3 bases, leaving 17 bases between them. The CDR3 is CASSFLQGTRDTEAFF. Here the CDR3 DNA reads TGCGCCAGCAGCTTTTTACAGGGAACGAGGGACACTGAAGCTTTCTTT.

This sequence joins TRBV20-1 and TRBJ1-1; D is unclear. Germline V gives CDR1 DFQATT, CDR2 SNEGSKA (reference sequence). The CDR3 totals 11 residues. Trimming removed 3 bases at V and 10 bases at J, with 12 bases between. DNA for the CDR3: TGCAGTGCTAGGGGGAACCGGGGAGCTTTCTTT. Protein: CSARGNRGAFF.

The chain couples TRBV9 to TRBJ2-2, with 13 bases matching TRBD2. The V gene end was trimmed by 2 bases and the J gene end by 2 bases; junction bases not matched to a gene: 6. The CDR3 has 18 amino acids. The germline CDR1 and CDR2 sequences are SGDLS and YYNGEE. The CDR3 loop is CASSVTPGLAGNTGELFF. CDR3 sequence (DNA): TGTGCCAGCAGCGTTACCCCGGGACTAGCGGGAAACACCGGGGAGCTGTTTTTT.

This chain connects TRBV28 to TRBJ1-1, with D hard to call. The CDR3 spans 16 residues. Germline-derived CDR1 and CDR2 are MDHEN and SYDVKM. The V end lost 4 bases, the J end lost 5 bases, and 20 bases lay between the germline ends. The CDR3 DNA is TGTGCCAGCAGTTCCCCGGGATCCTCATCGCGTACTGAAGCTTTCTTT. Amino acids: CASSSPGSSSRTEAFF. Full variable domain (outside the CDR3, taken from reference TRBV28 and TRBJ1-1): DVKVTQSSRYLVKRTGEKVFLECVQDMDHENMFWYRQDPGLGLRLIYFSYDVKMKEKGDIPEGYSVSREKKERFSLILESASTNQTSMYLCASSSPGSSSRTEAFFGQGTRLTVV.